This T cell receptor (beta chain) was identified during a study of T cell responses to AZD1222 COVID-19 vaccine (dated by TCRdb to the early 2020s). Regarding the research as a whole: AZD1222 recipients with second doses at about 4 weeks or about 12 weeks were pooled, because spike-specific TCR depth and breadth did not differ between schedules. Enrollment into the trials was organized by age into subgroups of 18-55, 56-69 and 70-plus years, and those subgroups contained roughly 140, 27 and 60 TCR-sequenced participants, respectively. TCR sequencing covered some 250 trial participants: 200 to 210 given two doses of AZD1222 and around 26 given two doses of MenACWY control vaccine. Broad study findings and their caveats: Vaccine-associated CD4 TCRs spanned the whole spike protein, with dominant responses in regions 160-218 and 743-854. Because no day 14 peak-response samples were available, the repertoires could be characterized only after the peak T cell response. In the small 56-69-year group, the increase in depth fell short of significance, most likely because of low power. Conclusions about previously exposed vaccinees were limited because only six AZD1222 recipients were SARS-CoV-2 seropositive at baseline. A significant rise in spike-specific TCR breadth and depth was observed after two AZD1222 doses relative to day 0 and relative to MenACWY recipients. Most participants were white British and females outnumbered males, and the authors suggested that clonal diversity may have been underestimated. Reportedly, almost half of the unique spike-specific TCRs recognized epitopes lying outside the regions that are mutated in the B.1.351 and B.1.1.7 variants.

The label giving this sample's time point can be read as: baseline before first vaccination. Vaccinee samples came from UK trials COV001 and COV002, including a single-blind randomized controlled phase 2/3 trial of AZD1222 (ChAdOx1 nCoV-19) in healthy adults. Trial participant PBMC samples were collected at day 0 and day 28 after the second dose for TCRbeta chain sequencing. CDR1 and CDR2 are read off the germline V gene (reference sequence) as SGHNT and YYREEE. The CDR3 contains 16 residues, cysteine and phenylalanine counted. The entry retains the CDR3 DNA only, 48 bases that are in frame from base 1. V is reduced by 5 bases and J by 3 bases, leaving a spacing of 18 bases between them. The CDR3 regions of human TCRbeta chains were analyzed by immunosequencing. The source study handled its data this way. Repertoire TCRs were matched against a reference library of SARS-CoV-2-specific TCRs generated with the MIRA antigen-specificity platform. Breadth was defined as the fraction of unique TCRs that were SARS-CoV-2-associated, and depth was defined as the fraction of total T cells that were SARS-CoV-2-associated. Using the MIRA data, every spike-specific TCR was mapped to the spike region that the TCR reacted to and assigned to either a CD4 or a CD8 class. Log10-transformed breadth and depth values were compared by one-way ANOVA with Sidak's multiple comparisons tests. The table was pulled from immuneACCESS by TCRdb, which kept in-frame rearrangements only. Such tables lose some clones; where checked, under half of the loss comes from unresolved V genes, and the rest has no known cause. The V and J calls and clone size are taken from that table; D and trimming were inferred from the DNA. Here the sample has some 130,000 clones; roughly nine tenths occur a single time. The ten largest account for 2.5% to 4% of the sample.

Comments on this clone: It lacks a known antigen. Base qualities were left out, and no much larger clone turns up one base away.

The V and J genes are TRBV5-4 and TRBJ2-1; 6 matching bases give a weak D call of TRBD2. Source: peripheral blood, taken on day 0 of AZD1222 vaccination. This receptor was obtained from an adult in good health. For the CDR3, the sequence is CASRGGAGNNYNEQFF. The bases are TGTGCCAGCAGGGGTGGAGCGGGCAACAACTACAATGAGCAGTTCTTC.